The text below deals with one T cell receptor beta chain. Coverage ceases 3 residues before the CDR3 finishes, and the germline J gene fills in the end. The sample originates from a study of T cells in women clearing cervical HPV infection. The CDR3 has 15 amino acids. Germline CDR1 and CDR2: DFQATT and SNEGSKA (reference sequence). J was trimmed by 3 bases and V by 4 bases; bases with no gene match: 9. The method was immunoSEQ multiplex PCR; TCRdb's version includes in-frame clones alone and lacks a portion of them. The sample yields approximately 30,000 clones, of which the top ten take up about 1.6%.

The chain links TRBV20-1 to TRBJ1-5; 7 bases match TRBD1. The source material was blood buffy coat. The clonotype comes from a woman aged 18 to 75 with a cervical HPV16 infection that either progressed to CIN3+ or cleared (not recorded which). This chain's CDR3 is CSATPRQGPNQPQHF. CDR3 DNA, as far as it was read: TGCAGTGCTACCCCCCGACAGGGCCCCAATCAGCCC.